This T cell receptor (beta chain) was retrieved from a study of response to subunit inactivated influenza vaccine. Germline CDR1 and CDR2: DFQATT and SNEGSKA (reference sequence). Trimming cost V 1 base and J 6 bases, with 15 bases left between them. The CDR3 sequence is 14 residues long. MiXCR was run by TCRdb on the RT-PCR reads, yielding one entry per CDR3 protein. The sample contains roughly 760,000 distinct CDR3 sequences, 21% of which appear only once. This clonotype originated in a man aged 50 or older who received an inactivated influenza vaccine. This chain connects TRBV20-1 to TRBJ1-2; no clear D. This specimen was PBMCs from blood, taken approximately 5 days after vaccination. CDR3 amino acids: CSARGNTVEDGYTF. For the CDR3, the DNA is TGCAGTGCTAGAGGAAATACGGTGGAGGATGGCTACACCTTC.